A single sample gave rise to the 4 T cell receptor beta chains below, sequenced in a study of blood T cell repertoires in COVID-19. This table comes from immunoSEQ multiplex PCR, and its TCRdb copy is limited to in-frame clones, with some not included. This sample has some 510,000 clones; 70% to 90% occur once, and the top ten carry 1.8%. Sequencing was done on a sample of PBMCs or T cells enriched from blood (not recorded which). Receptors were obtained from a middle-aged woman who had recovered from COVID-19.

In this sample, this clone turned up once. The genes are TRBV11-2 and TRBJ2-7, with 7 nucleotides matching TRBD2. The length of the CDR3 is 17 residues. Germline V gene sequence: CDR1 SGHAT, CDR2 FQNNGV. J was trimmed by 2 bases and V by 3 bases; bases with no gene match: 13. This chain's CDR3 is CASSLGFSGSTPYEQYF. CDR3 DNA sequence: TGTGCCAGCAGCTTGGGGTTTAGCGGGTCGACCCCCTACGAGCAGTACTTC. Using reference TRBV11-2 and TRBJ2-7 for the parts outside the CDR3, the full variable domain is EAGVAQSPRYKIIEKRQSVAFWCNPISGHATLYWYQQILGQGPKLLIQFQNNGVVDDSQLPKDRFSAERLKGVDSTLKIQPAKLEDSAVYLCASSLGFSGSTPYEQYFGPGTRLTVT.

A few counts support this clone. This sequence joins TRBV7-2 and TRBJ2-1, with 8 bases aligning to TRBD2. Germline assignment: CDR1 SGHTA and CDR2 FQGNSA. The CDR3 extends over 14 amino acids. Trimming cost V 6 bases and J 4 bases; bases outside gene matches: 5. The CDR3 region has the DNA TGTGCCAGCAGGTTAAGCGGGGGTTACAATGAGCAGTTCTTC. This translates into CASRLSGGYNEQFF. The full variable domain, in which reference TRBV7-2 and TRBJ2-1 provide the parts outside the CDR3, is GAGVSQSPSNKVTEKGKDVELRCDPISGHTALYWYRQSLGQGLEFLIYFQGNSAPDKSGLPSDRFSAERTGGSVSTLTIQRTQQEDSAVYLCASRLSGGYNEQFFGPGTRLTVL.

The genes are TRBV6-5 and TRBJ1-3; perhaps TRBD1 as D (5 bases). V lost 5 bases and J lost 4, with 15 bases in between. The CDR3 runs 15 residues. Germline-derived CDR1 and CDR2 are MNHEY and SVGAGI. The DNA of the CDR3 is TGTGCCAGCAGTCTCAGGGTTGGGCAAGGAAACACCATATATTTT. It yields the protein CASSLRVGQGNTIYF.

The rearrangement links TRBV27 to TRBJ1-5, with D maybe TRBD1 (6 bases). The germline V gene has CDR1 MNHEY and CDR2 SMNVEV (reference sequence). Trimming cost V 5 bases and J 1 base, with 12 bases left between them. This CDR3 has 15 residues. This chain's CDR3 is CASSIPRGSNQPQHF. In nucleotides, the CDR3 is TGTGCCAGCAGTATCCCCAGGGGAAGCAATCAGCCCCAGCATTTT.